Listed here are 6 T cell receptor beta chains from one sample, sequenced in a study of T-cell memory formation after mild COVID-19. A single record per CDR3 protein comes from TCRdb applying MiXCR to the 5' RACE reads. Among about 470,000 distinct CDR3 sequences listed, around a quarter were seen once. The sequencing sample was made of PBMCs or a T cell subset sorted from them (not recorded which). The origin of the receptors is an adult woman who had mild COVID-19 (a few samples of this study predate the infection). Cell type and time point are not known.

This clonotype was counted between two and nine times. The CDR3 region has the DNA TGCGCCAGCAGCTTGGAGGACAGGGGGCAGTTTGAGCAGTTCTTC. Amino acid sequence: CASSLEDRGQFEQFF. The chain links TRBV5-1 to TRBJ2-1; 11 positions match TRBD1. The J segment lost 9 bases and the V segment lost 0 bases, leaving 5 bases of the junction unmatched. The germline gives CDR1 SGHRS, CDR2 YFSETQ. The CDR3 has 15 residues. The full variable domain, rest sourced from reference TRBV5-1 and TRBJ2-1, is KAGVTQTPRYLIKTRGQQVTLSCSPISGHRSVSWYQQTPGQGLQFLFEYFSETQRNKGNFPGRFSGRQFSNSRSEMNVSTLELGDSALYLCASSLEDRGQFEQFFGPGTRLTVL.

There are a few counts of this clonotype. This chain links TRBV4-3 with TRBJ2-7; 8 bases agree with TRBD1. From germline, CDR1 is LGHNA and CDR2 YSLEER. The CDR3 length is 14 residues. J gave up 6 bases and V 4 bases, and 8 bases lay outside the gene matches. The CDR3 loop is CASSLKLDRAEQYF. The DNA for the CDR3 is TGCGCCAGCAGCCTTAAGCTGGACAGGGCCGAGCAGTACTTC.

This clonotype was observed at least ten times. The J gene is TRBJ2-3, the V gene TRBV12-3 or TRBV12-4; D may be TRBD2 (5 bases). The CDR3 covers 15 residues. V was shortened by 3 bases and J by 0 bases, with 10 bases between the two germline ends. CDR3 sequence: CASSFAGGSTDTQYF. The CDR3 DNA follows: TGTGCCAGCAGTTTTGCCGGAGGAAGCACAGATACGCAGTATTTT.

This clonotype was counted only a few times. The gene calls are TRBV7-6 and TRBJ2-1; 10 bases fit TRBD1. There are 14 residues in the CDR3. With V trimmed by 5 bases and J by 9 bases, 7 bases remained unmatched. CDR1 and CDR2 (germline): SGHVS, FNYEAQ. CDR3 residues: CASSPRTGGGEQFF. The CDR3 nucleotides are TGTGCCAGCAGCCCCAGGACAGGGGGAGGTGAGCAGTTCTTC.

The chain has TRBV3-1 and TRBJ1-3, with D maybe TRBD1 (6 bases). Trimming cost V 0 bases and J 2 bases, with 11 bases left between them. The CDR3 consists of 16 residues. Germline V gives CDR1 LGHDT, CDR2 YNNKEL (reference sequence). In DNA form, the CDR3 reads TGTGCCAGCAGCCAAGATCGAGGGACAACTGGAAACACCATATATTTT. This sequence encodes CASSQDRGTTGNTIYF.

This clonotype turned up a few times. The V and J genes are TRBV5-1 and TRBJ2-1; D may be TRBD1 (6 bases). Germline CDR1 SGHRS, CDR2 YFSETQ. CDR3 length: 14 residues. The germline V and J ends were trimmed by 3 bases and 0 bases, with 7 bases remaining between them. This chain's CDR3 is CASSSDSSYNEQFF. CDR3 coding DNA: TGCGCCAGCAGCTCGGACAGCTCCTACAATGAGCAGTTCTTC.